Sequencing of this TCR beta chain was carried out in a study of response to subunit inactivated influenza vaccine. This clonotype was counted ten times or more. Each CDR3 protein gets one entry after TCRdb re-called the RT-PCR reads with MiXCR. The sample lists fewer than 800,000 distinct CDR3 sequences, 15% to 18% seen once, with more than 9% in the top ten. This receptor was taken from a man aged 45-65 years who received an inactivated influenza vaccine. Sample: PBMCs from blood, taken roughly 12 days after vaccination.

CDR3 coding DNA: TGCAGCGTTGAAGATGGGGGGGCCCGTCAGCCCCAGCATTTT. This encodes CSVEDGGARQPQHF. This sequence joins TRBV29-1 and TRBJ1-5, with a tentative D call TRBD1 (6 bases). V was trimmed by 0 bases and J by 6 bases, leaving 12 bases between them. This CDR3 contains 14 residues. Germline CDR1 and CDR2: SQVTM and ANQGSEA.